This T cell receptor (beta chain) was recovered during a study of shared clonotypes between healthy human individuals. Study findings and constraints: In general, naive subsets displayed greater estimated richness than memory subsets did. A reduction in generation probabilities was seen for non-shared clonotypes relative to those shared by all four donors.

This clone was picked up one time. The antigen is undetermined. Original analysis: With immunoSEQ giving junction-only sequences and no quality scores, filtering differed. The repertoire was sequenced with immunoSEQ multiplex PCR; TCRdb's copy has only in-frame clones and lacks some. The DNA was the basis for D and trimming; V, J and clone size are from that table. The sample lists some 980,000 clones, approximately 80% occurring once. The germline V gene encodes CDR1 SEHNR and CDR2 FQNEAQ (reference sequence). V was cut by 0 bases and J by 7 bases, with 7 bases left in between. The CDR3 length is 12 residues.

The V and J genes are TRBV7-9 and TRBJ2-7; unclear D gene. Input material: memory CD4+ T cells sorted from blood. The subset denotes: CD45RA-negative fraction. This TCR derives from a man between 18 and 29 years old in good health. Here the CDR3 reads CASSLAPWEQYF. The CDR3 region has the DNA TGTGCCAGCAGCTTAGCGCCGTGGGAGCAGTACTTC.